The next 21 T cell receptor beta chains were all read from a single sample in a study of blood T cell repertoires in COVID-19 (dated by TCRdb to 2018 to 2021). Library method: the immunoSEQ multiplex PCR assay. TCRdb carries this immuneACCESS record with in-frame sequences only. Its versions omit some clonotypes, under half of them owing to an unresolved V gene in the studies checked, with the rest unexplained. The table for this sample lists tens of thousands of clones; roughly 80% of them were counted only once. Around 12% of the sample rests with the top ten. The sample consisted of peripheral blood. These TCRs come from a human donor in a cohort sampled during active COVID-19.

The J gene is TRBJ1-3, the V gene TRBV18; 9 nucleotides line up with TRBD1. V lost 2 bases and J lost 6; bases outside the gene matches: 11. The CDR3 is 17 residues long. Germline CDR1 KGHSH, CDR2 LQKENI. CDR3 nucleotides: TGTGCCAGCTCACCATTTTATATGGGACAGGGAAAAAACACCATATATTTT. Protein sequence: CASSPFYMGQGKNTIYF.

The chain recombines TRBV27 with TRBJ1-2; 7 bases fit TRBD1. Germline trimming cut 3 bases from V and 7 bases from J; bases unmatched to any gene: 5. The CDR3 has 13 residues. In germline, CDR1 is MNHEY, CDR2 SMNVEV (reference sequence). The chain's CDR3 is CASSFQGGVGYTF. DNA for the CDR3: TGTGCCAGCAGTTTTCAGGGGGGCGTTGGCTACACCTTC.

The chain couples TRBV18 to TRBJ1-5, with TRBD1 matching 9 bases. The CDR3 is 16 amino acids. CDR1 KGHSH and CDR2 LQKENI come from the germline V gene. After removal of 3 bases from V and 5 bases from J, the junction contained 8 bases not matched to a gene. This CDR3 is CASSPAQGARYQPQHF. The CDR3 DNA is TGTGCCAGCTCACCCGCACAGGGGGCGCGGTATCAGCCCCAGCATTTT.

CDR3: CASSFRESNQPQHF. DNA of the CDR3: TGTGCCAGCAGTTTTCGAGAAAGCAATCAGCCCCAGCATTTT. The chain recombines TRBV6-6 with TRBJ1-5; unclear D gene. Trimming shortened V by 4 bases and J by 1 base, and 8 bases separated the two germline ends. Per germline, CDR1 MNHNY and CDR2 SVGAGI (reference sequence). The length of the CDR3 is 14 residues.

The CDR3 spells CASVWQGQVATEAFF. CDR3 nucleotides: TGTGCCAGCGTCTGGCAGGGACAGGTTGCCACTGAAGCTTTCTTT. This chain joins TRBV5-5 and TRBJ1-1, with 8 bases matching TRBD1. J gave up 4 bases and V 7 bases, and 12 bases lay outside the gene matches. Germline CDR1 is SGHKS and CDR2 is YYEKEE (reference sequence). The CDR3 is 15 amino acids.

The chain combines TRBV9 with TRBJ1-2; maybe TRBD1 (6 bases). Germline V gene lookup returns CDR1 SGDLS and CDR2 YYNGEE. The V end was cut by 4 bases, the J end by 7 bases, with 20 bases between. This CDR3 contains 15 residues. The chain's CDR3 is CASSSRGDMMGGYTF. CDR3 sequence (DNA): TGTGCCAGCAGCTCAAGAGGGGACATGATGGGTGGCTACACCTTC. The variable domain in full, completed from reference TRBV9 and TRBJ1-2, reads DSGVTQTPKHLITATGQRVTLRCSPRSGDLSVYWYQQSLDQGLQFLIQYYNGEERAKGNILERFSAQQFPDLHSELNLSSLELGDSALYFCASSSRGDMMGGYTFGSGTRLTVV.

The chain carries TRBV7-6 and TRBJ2-3; tentative D call: TRBD1 (5 bases). Germline V lookup: CDR1 SGHVS, CDR2 FNYEAQ. The CDR3 length is 17 residues. The germline V and J ends were trimmed by 5 bases and 2 bases, with 20 bases remaining between them. The CDR3 nucleotides read TGTGCCAGCAGCCAGTTACCGGACACCTCCTTCACAGATACGCAGTATTTT. Residues: CASSQLPDTSFTDTQYF.

The chain links TRBV15 to TRBJ2-3, with 8 bases matching TRBD1. Germline loops: CDR1 LNHNV, CDR2 YYDKDF (reference sequence). This CDR3 region has 16 residues. The ends lost 5 bases at V and 4 bases at J; junction bases unmatched: 11. In DNA form, the CDR3 reads TGTGCCACCAGCCTAAAGGGACAGGATGGTGCAGATACGCAGTATTTT. The encoded protein is CATSLKGQDGADTQYF.

This clone has only one observation. The chain employs TRBV5-1 and TRBJ1-2; D uncertain. CDR3 length equals 15 residues. V gave up 0 bases and J gave up 3 bases, with 12 bases separating them. Germline lookup yields CDR1 SGHRS and CDR2 YFSETQ. The CDR3 reads CASSLGFTAYYGYTF. Written as DNA, the CDR3 is TGCGCCAGCAGCTTGGGGTTCACAGCATACTATGGCTACACCTTC.

V is TRBV5-6 and J is TRBJ2-5; TRBD1 agrees at 7 bases. Losses at the gene ends were 4 bases for V and 5 bases for J; bases not matched to a gene: 8. Germline lookup yields CDR1 SGHDT and CDR2 YYEEEE. The CDR3 contains 14 residues. CDR3 in DNA: TGTGCCAGCAGCCGGACAGGACCCCCCGAGACCCAGTACTTC. Protein product: CASSRTGPPETQYF.

This clone was detected only once. This chain uses TRBV19 with TRBJ2-7; perhaps TRBD2 as D (6 bases). V gave up 11 bases and J gave up 6 bases, with 17 bases separating them. CDR1 is LNHDA and CDR2 is SQIVND in the germline V gene (reference sequence). The CDR3 has 12 amino acids. The CDR3 bases are TGTGCCTCAACGGGGGTGACTTCCGAGCAGTACTTC. Translation gives CASTGVTSEQYF. The entire variable domain, with the rest obtained from reference TRBV19 and TRBJ2-7, is as follows: DGGITQSPKYLFRKEGQNVTLSCEQNLNHDAMYWYRQDPGQGLRLIYYSQIVNDFQKGDIAEGYSVSREKKESFPLTVTSAQKNPTAFYLCASTGVTSEQYFGPGTRLTVT.

The chain uses TRBV19 and TRBJ2-1; 15 bases match TRBD2. V shed 4 bases, J shed 7 bases, and the junction held 8 bases outside the gene matches. CDR3 length: 17 amino acids. CDR1 and CDR2 (germline): LNHDA, SQIVND (reference sequence). For the CDR3, the DNA is TGTGCCAGTAGTACTAGGACTAGCGGGGGGGCAGAAAATGAGCAGTTCTTC. The encoded protein is CASSTRTSGGAENEQFF.

The rearrangement uses TRBV6-5 and TRBJ1-2; 7 positions match TRBD1. This CDR3 has 14 residues. V lost 6 bases, J lost 6 bases, and 10 bases stayed unmatched. Germline assignment: CDR1 MNHEY and CDR2 SVGAGI. The DNA for the CDR3 is TGTGCCAGCAGCCCCGCGACAGGGCGGCATGGCTACACCTTC. The encoded protein is CASSPATGRHGYTF.

The gene calls are TRBV9 and TRBJ2-7; possible D gene TRBD2, 5 bases. V was cut by 0 bases and J by 5 bases, with 9 bases left in between. Per germline, CDR1 SGDLS and CDR2 YYNGEE. The CDR3 spans 13 residues. CDR3 in DNA: TGTGCCAGCAGCGTAGGGACTTTTCACGAGCAGTACTTC. The encoded protein is CASSVGTFHEQYF.

The V call is TRBV15, the J call TRBJ1-2, with D unclear. Germline V lookup: CDR1 LNHNV, CDR2 YYDKDF (reference sequence). V gave up 1 base and J gave up 4 bases, with 10 bases separating them. The CDR3 totals 14 residues. The CDR3 spells CATSRGPGTYGYTF. As DNA, the CDR3 is TGTGCCACCAGCAGAGGGCCGGGTACCTATGGCTACACCTTC.

The chain is built from TRBV27 and TRBJ1-5; tentative D call: TRBD1 (6 bases). The CDR3 runs 13 residues. CDR1 MNHEY and CDR2 SMNVEV come from the germline V gene (reference sequence). With 6 bases removed from V and 4 bases from J, the gap between germline ends came to 10 bases. CDR3 sequence (DNA): TGTGCCAGCAGCTTTACAGGGAATCAGCCCCAGCATTTT. As protein: CASSFTGNQPQHF.

This clone was seen only once. The chain recombines TRBV7-9 with TRBJ1-1; D is possibly TRBD1 (6 bases). The V end was cut by 1 base, the J end by 1 base, with 7 bases between. The CDR3 spans 14 residues. Germline assignment: CDR1 SEHNR and CDR2 FQNEAQ (reference sequence). CDR3 amino acids: CASSLGTANTEAFF. The CDR3, as DNA: TGTGCCAGCAGCTTAGGGACAGCGAACACTGAAGCTTTCTTT.

The chain combines TRBV3-1 (or the pseudogene TRBV3-2) with TRBJ1-6, with 10 nucleotides matching TRBD1. Germline loops: CDR1 LGHDT, CDR2 YNNKEL (reference sequence). The CDR3 totals 15 residues. Trimming took 3 bases from V and 9 from J; bases not matched to a gene: 5. The CDR3 loop reads CASSQTGTGVSPLHF. The CDR3 DNA reads TGTGCCAGCAGCCAGACCGGGACAGGGGTTTCACCCCTCCACTTT.

This rearrangement joins TRBV30 to TRBJ1-1; D may be TRBD1 (5 bases). Trimming cost V 4 bases and J 8 bases, with 14 bases left between them. This CDR3 contains 12 residues. Germline loops: CDR1 GTSNPN, CDR2 SVGIG (reference sequence). The CDR3 nucleotides read TGTGCCTGGACCCCAGGGCCGAGGGAAGCTTTCTTT. Protein: CAWTPGPREAFF.

The chain uses TRBV4-3 and TRBJ1-2; D unclear. The germline CDR1 and CDR2 sequences are LGHNA and YSLEER. Trimming shortened V by 0 bases and J by 0 bases, and 20 bases separated the two germline ends. This CDR3 region has 19 residues. CDR3 protein: CASSQERAGRADSNYGYTF. CDR3 nucleotide sequence: TGCGCCAGCAGCCAAGAACGGGCGGGTCGGGCAGATTCTAACTATGGCTACACCTTC.

The CDR3: CASSSGQGQLETQYF. The CDR3 DNA sequence: TGTGCCAGCAGTTCTGGGCAGGGACAGTTGGAGACCCAGTACTTC. The rearrangement uses TRBV28 and TRBJ2-5, with TRBD1 identical over 7 bases. The CDR3 consists of 15 residues. V dropped 4 bases and J dropped 5; count of bases not matched to a gene: 10. Per germline, CDR1 MDHEN and CDR2 SYDVKM.